This entry concerns a single T cell receptor beta chain. No antigen is known for it. With 0 bases removed from V and 5 bases from J, the gap between germline ends came to 8 bases. From germline, CDR1 is MNHNY and CDR2 SVGAGI (reference sequence). This CDR3 contains 13 residues. These data originate in a study of shared clonotypes between healthy human individuals. For the study at large: Three plates each covered CD4 naive and memory; CD8 naive two, CD8 memory one. Findings and caveats of the study: It was anticipated that sequencing depth would influence how many clonotypes donors shared.

The method was immunoSEQ multiplex PCR; TCRdb's version includes in-frame clones alone and lacks a portion of them. The data contain about 2 million clones, over 85% of them seen just once; the ten biggest clones take up approximately 1.2%. Terminally differentiated effector memory CD45RA+ cells were left out of the naive CD8 fraction, which was CD45RO-negative and positively selected for CCR7. The chain combines TRBV6-6 with TRBJ2-7, with D hard to call. The clonotype originates from a man aged 18-30 years in good health. The sample consisted of naive CD8+ T cells sorted from blood. CDR3 protein: CASSYSGLHEQYF. The CDR3 nucleotides read TGTGCCAGCAGTTACTCCGGGCTCCACGAGCAGTACTTC.